Sequencing of this TCR beta chain was carried out in a study of blood T cell repertoires in COVID-19. The CDR3 totals 14 residues. Germline V gene data show CDR1 as ENHRY and CDR2 as SYGVKD. Unmatched junction bases numbered 8, after V lost 10 bases and J lost 4 bases. Using immunoSEQ multiplex PCR, the repertoire was profiled, and TCRdb retains in-frame clones only, with some absent. This table has some 140,000 clones, approximately 80% appearing once. This chain connects TRBV10-3 to TRBJ2-2, with 8 bases that match TRBD2. The receptor comes from an older woman with COVID-19, enrolled during active disease. Specimen: peripheral blood. CDR3 bases: TGTGCCACCCGTTCGGCGGGAGGCACCGGGGAGCTGTTTTTT. It encodes CATRSAGGTGELFF.